Shown below are 31 T cell receptor beta chains from a single sample sequenced in a study of blood T cell repertoires in COVID-19. Using immunoSEQ multiplex PCR, the repertoire was profiled, and TCRdb retains in-frame clones only, with some absent. The table shows about 200,000 clones, with roughly 85% occurring only once. The sequenced material came from peripheral blood. All receptors come from a woman aged 80 or over with acute or convalescent COVID-19.

This chain links TRBV11-2 with TRBJ1-1; D possibly corresponds to TRBD1 (5 bases). The CDR3 loop spans 15 amino acids. The ends were cut back, 7 bases at V and 1 base at J, with 16 bases in the middle. The germline gives CDR1 SGHAT, CDR2 FQNNGV. CDR3 sequence: CASKPWGLENTEAFF. CDR3 DNA sequence: TGTGCCAGCAAACCATGGGGCCTCGAGAACACTGAAGCTTTCTTT.

The chain has TRBV10-1 and TRBJ2-5; D unclear. CDR3 size: 13 residues. Germline lookup yields CDR1 WNHNN and CDR2 SYGVQD (reference sequence). Trimming cost V 6 bases and J 7 bases, with 15 bases left between them. The CDR3 sequence is CASSPSPEATQYF. DNA of the CDR3: TGCGCCAGCAGCCCGAGTCCCGAAGCGACCCAGTACTTC.

J is TRBJ1-3 and V is TRBV19; D is unresolved. V gave up 1 base and J gave up 3 bases, with 7 bases separating them. CDR1 is LNHDA and CDR2 is SQIVND in the germline V gene (reference sequence). The CDR3 has 14 amino acids. The CDR3 bases are TGTGCCAGTAGTATAGCCGGGATTGGAAACACCATATATTTT. Translating gives CASSIAGIGNTIYF. Supplemented by reference TRBV19 and TRBJ1-3, the full variable domain reads DGGITQSPKYLFRKEGQNVTLSCEQNLNHDAMYWYRQDPGQGLRLIYYSQIVNDFQKGDIAEGYSVSREKKESFPLTVTSAQKNPTAFYLCASSIAGIGNTIYFGEGSWLTVV.

The chain recombines TRBV7-2 with TRBJ2-3; D perhaps matches TRBD1 (6 bases). The V and J ends lost 3 bases and 5 bases respectively, with 15 bases between them. Per the germline V gene, CDR1 is SGHTA and CDR2 is FQGNSA. The CDR3 is 15 amino acids. The CDR3 nucleotides are TGTGCCAGCAGCTTCGAAGCCTTAGGGGGAGATACGCAGTATTTT. Encoded protein: CASSFEALGGDTQYF.

The rearrangement links TRBV5-1 to TRBJ1-5; no clear D. The germline V and J ends were trimmed by 2 bases and 7 bases, with 7 bases remaining between them. Germline V gene sequence: CDR1 SGHRS, CDR2 YFSETQ. The CDR3 has 12 residues. CDR3: CASSLEAQPQHF. CDR3 nucleotides: TGCGCCAGCAGCTTAGAAGCGCAGCCCCAGCATTTT.

The J gene is TRBJ2-1, the V gene TRBV2; TRBD2 agrees at 11 bases. V shed 2 bases and J 0 bases; nucleotides not matched to a gene: 9. This CDR3 contains 19 residues. Germline assignment: CDR1 SNHLY and CDR2 FYNNEI. CDR3 in amino acids: CASSERPLAGGPSYNEQFF. The CDR3 coding sequence is TGTGCCAGCAGTGAACGGCCGCTAGCGGGAGGTCCCTCCTACAATGAGCAGTTCTTC.

The chain employs TRBV5-1 and TRBJ2-3, with D tentatively TRBD1 (5 bases). Germline V gene sequence: CDR1 SGHRS, CDR2 YFSETQ. The CDR3 extends over 14 amino acids. V lost 0 bases to trimming and J lost 2 bases, with 7 bases between them. CDR3 bases: TGCGCCAGCAGCTTGGGACAGCACACAGATACGCAGTATTTT. Translated, it gives CASSLGQHTDTQYF.

Comment on this clone: Other DNA sequences from this sample encode an identical CDR3 as well. This sequence joins TRBV9 and TRBJ1-3, with a possible D match to TRBD1 (5 bases). CDR3 length: 15 amino acids. Trimming removed 1 base at V and 2 bases at J, with 10 bases between. The germline V gene encodes CDR1 SGDLS and CDR2 YYNGEE. CDR3 in amino acids: CASSVRTGAGNTIYF. CDR3 nucleotides: TGTGCCAGCAGCGTAAGAACAGGCGCTGGAAACACCATATATTTT.

The chain recombines TRBV7-9 with TRBJ2-1; 8 nucleotides line up with TRBD2. The CDR3 length is 15 residues. Per germline, CDR1 SEHNR and CDR2 FQNEAQ (reference sequence). Trimming at V came to 3 bases and at J to 12 bases, leaving 13 bases not matched to a gene. The chain's CDR3 is CASSFSGGLLLSQFF. CDR3 DNA sequence: TGTGCCAGCAGCTTCTCGGGAGGGCTCCTACTGTCGCAGTTCTTC.

The V and J genes are TRBV13 and TRBJ1-5; TRBD1 might be the D (6 bases). V lost 1 base and J 4 bases, leaving 11 bases between the germline ends. Germline lookup yields CDR1 PRHDT and CDR2 FYEKMQ (reference sequence). This CDR3 region has 15 residues. The CDR3 DNA reads as TGTGCCAGCAGCTTAGCTAGGGGGGGGAATCAGCCCCAGCATTTT. This encodes CASSLARGGNQPQHF.

This clone was seen just once. The gene calls are TRBV6-2 or TRBV6-3 and TRBJ2-5, with 12 bases identical to TRBD2. The CDR3 is made up of 17 amino acids. V dropped 2 bases and J dropped 5; count of bases not matched to a gene: 9. CDR1 MNHEY and CDR2 SVGEGT come from the germline V gene. The CDR3 nucleotides are TGTGCCAGCAGTTACCCTCTAGCGGGAGGGCCGAGGGAGACCCAGTACTTC. Amino acids: CASSYPLAGGPRETQYF.

V gene TRBV10-3 combines with J gene TRBJ1-1, with TRBD1 as a possible D gene (5 bases). In germline, CDR1 is ENHRY, CDR2 SYGVKD. The CDR3 spans 14 residues. Trimming stripped 8 bases from V and 3 bases from J, with 16 bases between. In DNA form, the CDR3 reads TGTGCCATCTCGGTTGTGGAAGGGGACACTGAAGCTTTCTTT. Its protein is CAISVVEGDTEAFF.

The chain recombines TRBV28 with TRBJ1-5; D not certain. Trimming pared 2 bases from V and 2 bases from J, leaving 13 bases between. Germline V gene lookup returns CDR1 MDHEN and CDR2 SYDVKM. The length of the CDR3 is 16 residues. CDR3 in DNA: TGTGCCAGCAGTTTAGCTCTATCGGAGGGCAATCAGCCCCAGCATTTT. It yields the protein CASSLALSEGNQPQHF.

This sequence joins TRBV28 and TRBJ1-6; D uncertain. CDR1 is MDHEN, CDR2 SYDVKM, per germline. This CDR3 is 13 amino acids long. V was clipped by 6 bases and J by 4 bases, with 7 bases between them. The CDR3 region is CASRREYNSPLHF. The CDR3 bases are TGTGCCAGCAGAAGAGAGTATAATTCACCCCTCCACTTT.

This chain joins TRBV29-1 and TRBJ2-3, with D perhaps matching TRBD2 (5 bases). Germline loops: CDR1 SQVTM, CDR2 ANQGSEA. Trimming stripped 8 bases from V and 6 bases from J, with 15 bases between. The CDR3 runs to 12 residues. CDR3 DNA sequence: TGCAGCCGAAAGGGAGTGGACGATACGCAGTATTTT. This sequence encodes CSRKGVDDTQYF.

The chain recombines TRBV7-2 with TRBJ2-7; D is unresolved. Germline-derived CDR1 and CDR2 are SGHTA and FQGNSA. Trimming removed 0 bases at V and 7 bases at J, with 13 bases between. CDR3 length: 14 residues. DNA for the CDR3: TGTGCCAGCAGCTTAGCTAGAGGCCCGAGGGAGCAGTACTTC. It codes for CASSLARGPREQYF.

The V call is TRBV24-1, the J call TRBJ1-5; 7 nucleotides match TRBD1. The CDR3 covers 16 residues. From germline, CDR1 is KGHDR and CDR2 SFDVKD. The V segment lost 4 bases and the J segment 2 bases; nucleotides outside the gene matches: 7. The CDR3 sequence: CATSDHRQGGNQPQHF. CDR3 sequence (DNA): TGTGCCACCAGTGACCATAGACAGGGTGGCAATCAGCCCCAGCATTTT.

V is TRBV18 and J is TRBJ1-1; the D is unclear. V was trimmed by 1 base and J by 4 bases, leaving 13 bases between them. The CDR3 is 15 residues long. The germline V gene has CDR1 KGHSH and CDR2 LQKENI. CDR3 in amino acids: CASSPLSGDRTEAFF. The CDR3 nucleotides are TGTGCCAGCTCACCACTCTCGGGAGATCGCACTGAAGCTTTCTTT.

The CDR3 DNA sequence: TGTGCCAGCAGTTTACTGGGGGCGGTATACAATGAGCAGTTCTTC. Translation: CASSLLGAVYNEQFF. The gene calls are TRBV27 and TRBJ2-1; a possible D gene is TRBD1 (6 bases). From germline, CDR1 is MNHEY and CDR2 SMNVEV (reference sequence). There are 15 residues in the CDR3. V was trimmed by 2 bases and J by 4 bases, leaving 12 bases between them.

The chain uses TRBV30 and TRBJ2-1; D possibly corresponds to TRBD1 (6 bases). The CDR3 totals 13 residues. V lost 3 bases and J lost 4, with 10 bases in between. CDR1 is GTSNPN and CDR2 is SVGIG in the germline V gene (reference sequence). The CDR3 DNA reads TGTGCCTGGAGGCAGGGGTATTACAATGAGCAGTTCTTC. This sequence encodes CAWRQGYYNEQFF.

The table lists this clone with a count of one. The V gene is TRBV5-4, the J gene TRBJ2-7; a weak D match, TRBD2 (6 bases). Germline CDR1 and CDR2: SGHNT and YYREEE (reference sequence). Trimming shortened V by 3 bases and J by 0 bases, and 10 bases separated the two germline ends. The CDR3 has 14 residues. The CDR3 reads CASSSQRVSYEQYF. The CDR3 bases are TGTGCCAGCAGCTCGCAGCGGGTCTCCTACGAGCAGTACTTC.

The gene calls are TRBV7-9 and TRBJ1-5, with unresolved D. Germline-derived CDR1 and CDR2 are SEHNR and FQNEAQ (reference sequence). The CDR3 runs 15 residues. V gave up 1 base and J gave up 0 bases, with 7 bases separating them. The CDR3 DNA sequence: TGTGCCAGCAGCTTAGGACATAATAGCAATCAGCCCCAGCATTTT. This codes for CASSLGHNSNQPQHF.

The chain uses TRBV10-1 and TRBJ2-1; the D gene is possibly TRBD2 (6 bases). The CDR3 runs 14 residues. V was cut by 5 bases and J by 1 base, with 9 bases left in between. From germline, CDR1 is WNHNN and CDR2 SYGVQD (reference sequence). CDR3 sequence reads: CASSLGGSYNEQFF. For the CDR3, the DNA is TGCGCCAGCAGTCTAGGAGGGTCCTACAATGAGCAGTTCTTC.

The chain has TRBV9 and TRBJ1-5, with TRBD1 as a possible D gene (5 bases). The CDR3 runs to 14 residues. Germline V CDR1 and CDR2: SGDLS, YYNGEE. The V gene lost 4 bases and the J gene lost 5 bases, with 13 bases spanning the gap. The CDR3 protein is CASSHPGIDQPQHF. Written as DNA, the CDR3 is TGTGCCAGCAGCCACCCAGGGATCGATCAGCCCCAGCATTTT. Full variable domain (rest looked up from reference TRBV9 and TRBJ1-5): DSGVTQTPKHLITATGQRVTLRCSPRSGDLSVYWYQQSLDQGLQFLIQYYNGEERAKGNILERFSAQQFPDLHSELNLSSLELGDSALYFCASSHPGIDQPQHFGDGTRLSIL.

This clone is a singleton in its sample. This chain joins TRBV6-5 and TRBJ2-1, with D tentatively TRBD1 (5 bases). CDR3 length: 11 amino acids. V lost 7 bases and J 9 bases, leaving 10 bases between the germline ends. CDR1 is MNHEY and CDR2 is SVGAGI in the germline V gene. The CDR3 nucleotides read TGTGCCAGCACGTGGGGCAGTGAGCAGTTCTTC. Translating it yields CASTWGSEQFF.

The chain joins TRBV7-6 to TRBJ2-7, with D tentatively TRBD2 (5 bases). V gave up 3 bases and J gave up 3 bases, with 9 bases separating them. The V gene's germline CDR1 is SGHVS and CDR2 FNYEAQ. CDR3 length equals 13 residues. CDR3 DNA: TGTGCCAGCAGCTTTACTAGTATCTACGAGCAGTACTTC. This codes for CASSFTSIYEQYF.

The chain combines TRBV12-3 or TRBV12-4 with TRBJ1-1, with D possibly being TRBD1 (5 bases). The V and J ends lost 5 bases and 1 base respectively, with 5 bases between them. CDR3 length: 12 residues. The CDR3 coding sequence is TGTGCCAGCAGTAGGGGGAACACTGAAGCTTTCTTT. Translated, it gives CASSRGNTEAFF.

The V call is TRBV7-6, the J call TRBJ1-1; 9 bases are shared with TRBD1. V was pared by 5 bases and J by 4 bases, with 8 bases of the junction left unmatched. The CDR3 runs to 15 residues. Looked up from germline, CDR1 is SGHVS and CDR2 is FNYEAQ. CDR3 sequence (DNA): TGTGCCAGCAGCCCAACCACAGGGGGCGGCACTGAAGCTTTCTTT. This gives the protein CASSPTTGGGTEAFF.

In this sample, this clone turned up once. The V and J genes are TRBV29-1 and TRBJ1-2; 10 nucleotides align to TRBD1. Germline V gives CDR1 SQVTM, CDR2 ANQGSEA. CDR3 size: 14 residues. The ends lost 3 bases at V and 6 bases at J; junction bases unmatched: 7. CDR3 nucleotide sequence: TGCAGCGTTGAGGGGGACAGGGGTCTTCATGGCTACACCTTC. Translation: CSVEGDRGLHGYTF.

V gene TRBV6-5 combines with J gene TRBJ1-2, with 8 bases that match TRBD1. CDR1 is MNHEY and CDR2 is SVGAGI in the germline V gene. V was pared by 7 bases and J by 9 bases, with 10 bases of the junction left unmatched. This CDR3 has 13 residues. In DNA, the CDR3 is TGTGCCAGCACTTCAGGGACAGGACGTAGCTACACCTTC. Protein sequence: CASTSGTGRSYTF.

The count of this clone is one. The chain joins TRBV5-1 to TRBJ1-1, with D possibly matching TRBD1 (5 bases). Trimming removed 5 bases at V and 0 bases at J, with 11 bases between. The CDR3 runs to 14 residues. Germline CDR1 is SGHRS and CDR2 is YFSETQ. The CDR3, as DNA: TGCGCCAGCAGACGGGACTCCATGAACACTGAAGCTTTCTTT. This sequence encodes CASRRDSMNTEAFF.